This T cell receptor (beta chain) was documented in a study of early T cells in non-severe SARS-CoV-2 infection. Study summary: Alpha and beta chains were unpaired, from unsorted whole-blood bulk RNA.

The CDR3 consists of 15 residues. Germline CDR1 WNHNN, CDR2 SYGVQD (reference sequence). The V segment lost 4 bases and the J segment 6 bases; nucleotides outside the gene matches: 1. Study-level points and caveats: Using VDJdb, the matching emphasized anti-spike CD8 responses while missing private and CD4 specificities.

Unique molecular identifiers tagged individual cDNA molecules. In TCRdb, the 5' RACE reads were re-called with MiXCR into one record per CDR3 protein. The table has 83,000 or so distinct CDR3 sequences, more than 9% seen once. This clonotype was seen at least ten times. As yet, its antigen is unknown. This receptor was identified in an adult who was a healthcare worker with PCR-confirmed SARS-CoV-2 infection or an uninfected control (not recorded which). The sample in question was whole blood, obtained at baseline. This rearrangement joins TRBV10-1 to TRBJ2-1, with 15 positions matching TRBD2. The CDR3 DNA reads as TGCGCCAGCAGTGTGGGACTAGCGGGAGGCAATGAGCAGTTCTTC. Translated: CASSVGLAGGNEQFF.